This T cell receptor beta chain was sequenced for a study of monozygotic twins with cystic fibrosis. The study, taken as a whole, reports: J usage was most co-twin-similar in 8 of 16 pairs, V in 13. The repertoire was suggested to be naive-dominated, clonality median about 0.0095. In this small cohort, shared CDR3 numbers showed no association with age, concordance or disease severity.

Sequenced by immunoSEQ multiplex PCR; TCRdb stores in-frame clones only, minus some. Of around 10,000 clones in the sample, 99% were seen once. In regard to this clone: Antigen specificity is unknown.

The CDR3 loop spans 12 amino acids. Trimming pared 1 base from V and 6 bases from J, leaving 4 bases between. CDR1 SGHAT and CDR2 FQDESV come from the germline V gene (reference sequence). This chain joins TRBV11-1 and TRBJ2-1, with D unresolved. The sequencing sample was made of blood. This TCR derives from a man between 18 and 29 years old with cystic fibrosis. The CDR3 region is CASSLDANEQFF. The CDR3 DNA is TGTGCCAGCAGCTTAGACGCCAATGAGCAGTTCTTC.